Described below is a single TCR beta chain sequence and its context. Some clones are missing from TCRdb's copy, which holds only in-frame ones; the method was immunoSEQ multiplex PCR. Among about 580,000 clones listed, roughly 98% were seen once. Germline assignment: CDR1 MNHEY and CDR2 SMNVEV (reference sequence). Trimming shortened V by 4 bases and J by 4 bases, and 17 bases separated the two germline ends. The CDR3 loop spans 15 amino acids. The data belong to a study of shared clonotypes between healthy human individuals. As for the study in general: Three plates were used per donor for CD4 naive, three for CD4 memory, two for CD8 naive and one for CD8 memory.

CD45RO-negative, CCR7-positively selected cells formed the naive CD8 fraction, excluding terminally differentiated effector memory CD45RA+ cells. The J gene is TRBJ2-7, the V gene TRBV27, with a weak D call TRBD2 (6 bases). This clonotype was sampled from a man aged 25 to 40 in good health. Sequencing was carried out using naive CD8+ T cells sorted from blood. This CDR3 is CASSWNSGLLYEQYF. The CDR3 bases are TGTGCCAGCAGTTGGAATAGCGGACTCCTTTACGAGCAGTACTTC.